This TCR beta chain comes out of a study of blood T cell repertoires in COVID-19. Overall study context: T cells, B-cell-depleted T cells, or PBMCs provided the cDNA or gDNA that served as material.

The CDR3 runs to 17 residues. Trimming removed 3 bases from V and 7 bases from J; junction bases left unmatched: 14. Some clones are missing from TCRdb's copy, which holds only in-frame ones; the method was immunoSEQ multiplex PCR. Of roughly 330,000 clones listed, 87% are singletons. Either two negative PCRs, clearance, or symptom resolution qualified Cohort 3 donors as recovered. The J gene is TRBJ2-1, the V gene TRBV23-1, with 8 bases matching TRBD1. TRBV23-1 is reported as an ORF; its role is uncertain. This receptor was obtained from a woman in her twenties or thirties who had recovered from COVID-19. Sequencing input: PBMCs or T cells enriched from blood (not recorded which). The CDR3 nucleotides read TGCGCCAGCAGTCAGCCTAATCCGGACAGGGTTTGTAATGAGCAGTTCTTC. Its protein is CASSQPNPDRVCNEQFF.